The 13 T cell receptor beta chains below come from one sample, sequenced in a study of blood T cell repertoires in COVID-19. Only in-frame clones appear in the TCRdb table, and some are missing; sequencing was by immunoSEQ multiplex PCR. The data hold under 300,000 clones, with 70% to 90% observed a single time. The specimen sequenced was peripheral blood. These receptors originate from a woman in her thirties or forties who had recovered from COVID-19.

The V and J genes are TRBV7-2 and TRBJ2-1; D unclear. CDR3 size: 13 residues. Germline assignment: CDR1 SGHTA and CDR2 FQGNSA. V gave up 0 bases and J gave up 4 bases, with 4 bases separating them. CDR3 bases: TGTGCCAGCAGCTTAGCCAGTTACAATGAGCAGTTCTTC. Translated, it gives CASSLASYNEQFF.

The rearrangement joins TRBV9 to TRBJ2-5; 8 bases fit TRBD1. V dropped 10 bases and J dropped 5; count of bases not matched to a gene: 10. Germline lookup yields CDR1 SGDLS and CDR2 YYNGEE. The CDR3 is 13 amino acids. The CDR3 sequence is CASSGGSTETQYF. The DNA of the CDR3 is TGTGCCTCTTCAGGGGGCTCCACCGAGACCCAGTACTTC.

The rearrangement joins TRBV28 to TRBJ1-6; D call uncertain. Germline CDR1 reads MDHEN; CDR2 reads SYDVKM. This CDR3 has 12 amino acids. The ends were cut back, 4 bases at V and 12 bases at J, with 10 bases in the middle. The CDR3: CASSSPGRPLHF. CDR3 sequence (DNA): TGTGCCAGCAGTTCCCCAGGCCGACCCCTCCACTTT.

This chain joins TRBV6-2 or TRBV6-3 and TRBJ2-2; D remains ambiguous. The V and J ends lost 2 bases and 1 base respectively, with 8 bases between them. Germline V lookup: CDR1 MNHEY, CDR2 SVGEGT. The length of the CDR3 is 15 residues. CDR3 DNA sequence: TGTGCCAGCAGTTACCCTACCAAGAACACCGGGGAGCTGTTTTTT. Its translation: CASSYPTKNTGELFF.

Written as DNA, the CDR3 is TGTGCCAGCAGCCAAGTAGGGACTATAGAGACCCAGTACTTC. Encoded protein: CASSQVGTIETQYF. The rearrangement links TRBV4-2 to TRBJ2-5, with 7 bases matching TRBD2. Germline CDR1 reads LGHNA; CDR2 reads YNFKEQ. This CDR3 is 14 amino acids long. V was pared by 1 base and J by 4 bases, with 3 bases of the junction left unmatched.

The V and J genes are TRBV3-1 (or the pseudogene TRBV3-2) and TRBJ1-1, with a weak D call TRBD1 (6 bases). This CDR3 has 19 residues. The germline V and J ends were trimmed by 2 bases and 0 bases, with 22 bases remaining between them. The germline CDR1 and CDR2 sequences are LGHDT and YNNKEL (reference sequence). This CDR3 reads CASSQNYREAERMNTEAFF. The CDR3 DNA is TGTGCCAGCAGCCAAAACTACAGGGAAGCCGAGAGGATGAACACTGAAGCTTTCTTT.

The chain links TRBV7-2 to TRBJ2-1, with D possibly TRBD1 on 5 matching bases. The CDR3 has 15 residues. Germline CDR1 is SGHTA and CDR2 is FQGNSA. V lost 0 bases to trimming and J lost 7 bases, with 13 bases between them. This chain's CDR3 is CASSLARGLGNEQFF. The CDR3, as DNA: TGTGCCAGCAGCTTAGCAAGGGGTTTAGGGAATGAGCAGTTCTTC.

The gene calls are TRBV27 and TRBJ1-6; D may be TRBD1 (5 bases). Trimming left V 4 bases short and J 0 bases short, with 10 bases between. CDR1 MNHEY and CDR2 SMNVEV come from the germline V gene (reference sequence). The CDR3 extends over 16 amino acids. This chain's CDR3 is CASSYGGFSYNSPLHF. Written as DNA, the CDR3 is TGTGCCAGCAGTTACGGGGGATTCTCCTATAATTCACCCCTCCACTTT.

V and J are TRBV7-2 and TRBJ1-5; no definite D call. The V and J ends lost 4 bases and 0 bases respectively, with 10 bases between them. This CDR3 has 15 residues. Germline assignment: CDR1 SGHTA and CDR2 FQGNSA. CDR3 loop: CASSSDGISNQPQHF. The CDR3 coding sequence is TGTGCCAGCAGCTCCGATGGCATTAGCAATCAGCCCCAGCATTTT.

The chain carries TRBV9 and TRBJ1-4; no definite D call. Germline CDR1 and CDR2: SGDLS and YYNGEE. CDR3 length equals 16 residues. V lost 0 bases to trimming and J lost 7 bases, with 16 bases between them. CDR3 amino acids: CASSVDALPAVEKLFF. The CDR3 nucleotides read TGTGCCAGCAGCGTAGACGCCCTCCCGGCGGTTGAAAAACTGTTTTTT. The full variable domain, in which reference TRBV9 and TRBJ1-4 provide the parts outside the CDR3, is DSGVTQTPKHLITATGQRVTLRCSPRSGDLSVYWYQQSLDQGLQFLIQYYNGEERAKGNILERFSAQQFPDLHSELNLSSLELGDSALYFCASSVDALPAVEKLFFGSGTQLSVL.

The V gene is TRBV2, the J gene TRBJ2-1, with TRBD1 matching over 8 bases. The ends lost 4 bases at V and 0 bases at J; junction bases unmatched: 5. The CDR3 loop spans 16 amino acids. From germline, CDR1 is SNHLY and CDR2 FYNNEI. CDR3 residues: CASSGGDRGSYNEQFF. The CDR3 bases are TGTGCCAGCAGTGGCGGTGACAGGGGCTCCTACAATGAGCAGTTCTTC.

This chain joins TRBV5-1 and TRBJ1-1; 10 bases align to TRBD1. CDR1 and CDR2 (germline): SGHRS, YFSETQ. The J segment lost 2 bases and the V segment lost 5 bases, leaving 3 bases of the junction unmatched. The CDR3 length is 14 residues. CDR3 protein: CASSLTGGNTEAFF. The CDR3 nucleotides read TGCGCCAGCAGTTTGACAGGGGGCAACACTGAAGCTTTCTTT.

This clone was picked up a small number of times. The CDR3 loop is CASSIGTSTDTQYF. Here the CDR3 DNA reads TGTGCCAGTAGTATAGGGACTAGCACAGATACGCAGTATTTT. The gene calls are TRBV19 and TRBJ2-3; D may be TRBD2 (5 bases). The germline CDR1 and CDR2 sequences are LNHDA and SQIVND (reference sequence). V dropped 1 base and J dropped 0 bases, with 5 bases sitting between them. This CDR3 has 14 residues.